This T cell receptor beta chain was found in a study of blood T cells in healthy people across ages. As concerns this clonotype: Its antigen is not known.

Researchers collected about 9.7 milliliters of peripheral blood from every single donor. A J-beta primer mix and a sample-barcoded 5' primer were used in a second PCR of about 7 to 12 cycles. Via MiXCR, TCRdb re-called the 5' RACE reads, giving one row per CDR3 protein. The sample includes some 1.5 million distinct CDR3 sequences, approximately 30% of them seen just once. Germline V gene lookup returns CDR1 SEHNR and CDR2 FQNEAQ (reference sequence). V lost 6 bases, J lost 6 bases, and 8 bases stayed unmatched. There are 14 residues in the CDR3. Study-level points and caveats: Observed TCR beta diversity showed a strong correlation with the percentage of naive T cells as measured by flow cytometry. Estimated diversity across one million T cells was deemed an underestimate.

The sequenced material came from blood. This TCR came from a woman aged 30 to 39 in good health. V is TRBV7-9 and J is TRBJ2-3; TRBD1 matches 8 bases. The CDR3 region is CASRSDRVQDTQYF. The CDR3 DNA reads as TGTGCCAGCAGATCGGACAGGGTGCAGGATACGCAGTATTTT.